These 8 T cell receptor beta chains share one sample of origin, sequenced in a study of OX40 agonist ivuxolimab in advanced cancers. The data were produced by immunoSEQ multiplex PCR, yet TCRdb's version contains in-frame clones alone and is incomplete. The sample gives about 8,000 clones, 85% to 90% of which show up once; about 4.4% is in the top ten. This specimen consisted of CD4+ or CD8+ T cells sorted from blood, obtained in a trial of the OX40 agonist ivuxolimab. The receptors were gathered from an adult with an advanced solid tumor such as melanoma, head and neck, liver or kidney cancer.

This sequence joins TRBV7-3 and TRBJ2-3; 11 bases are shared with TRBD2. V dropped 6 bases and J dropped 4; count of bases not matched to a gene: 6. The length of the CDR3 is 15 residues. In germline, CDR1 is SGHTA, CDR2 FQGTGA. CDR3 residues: CASSSGRASADTQYF. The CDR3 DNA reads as TGTGCCAGCAGTAGCGGGAGGGCCTCCGCAGATACGCAGTATTTT. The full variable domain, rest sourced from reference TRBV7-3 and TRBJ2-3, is GAGVSQTPSNKVTEKGKYVELRCDPISGHTALYWYRQSLGQGPEFLIYFQGTGAADDSGLPNDRFFAVRPEGSVSTLKIQRTERGDSAVYLCASSSGRASADTQYFGPGTRLTVL.

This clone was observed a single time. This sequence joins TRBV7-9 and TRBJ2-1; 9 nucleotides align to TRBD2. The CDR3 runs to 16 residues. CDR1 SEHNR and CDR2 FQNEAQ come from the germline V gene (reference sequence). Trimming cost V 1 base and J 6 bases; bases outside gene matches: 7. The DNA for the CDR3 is TGTGCCAGCAGCTTAGGGGGCGGGAGGGCGGTCAATGAGCAGTTCTTC. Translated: CASSLGGGRAVNEQFF.

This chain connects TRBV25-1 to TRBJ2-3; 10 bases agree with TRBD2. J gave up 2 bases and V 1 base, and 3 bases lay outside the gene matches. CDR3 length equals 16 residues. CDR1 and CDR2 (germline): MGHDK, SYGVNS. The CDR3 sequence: CASSESTSGYTDTQYF. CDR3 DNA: TGTGCCAGCAGTGAATCGACTAGCGGGTACACAGATACGCAGTATTTT. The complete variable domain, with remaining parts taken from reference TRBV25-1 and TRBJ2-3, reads EADIYQTPRYLVIGTGKKITLECSQTMGHDKMYWYQQDPGMELHLIHYSYGVNSTEKGDLSSESTVSRIRTEHFPLTLESARPSHTSQYLCASSESTSGYTDTQYFGPGTRLTVL.

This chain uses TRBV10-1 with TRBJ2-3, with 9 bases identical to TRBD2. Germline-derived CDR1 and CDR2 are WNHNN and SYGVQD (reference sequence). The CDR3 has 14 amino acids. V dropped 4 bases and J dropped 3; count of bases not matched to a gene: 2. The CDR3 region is CASSVSGRTDTQYF. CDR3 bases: TGCGCCAGCAGTGTTAGCGGGAGAACAGATACGCAGTATTTT.

The DNA for the CDR3 is TGTGCCAGCAGCTTAGAGGGACTAGCGGGAGCGAACATTCAGTACTTC. Translating gives CASSLEGLAGANIQYF. The chain couples TRBV13 to TRBJ2-4; TRBD2 matches at 14 bases. J was trimmed by 7 bases and V by 1 base; bases with no gene match: 3. This CDR3 contains 16 residues. Germline values: CDR1 PRHDT, CDR2 FYEKMQ (reference sequence).

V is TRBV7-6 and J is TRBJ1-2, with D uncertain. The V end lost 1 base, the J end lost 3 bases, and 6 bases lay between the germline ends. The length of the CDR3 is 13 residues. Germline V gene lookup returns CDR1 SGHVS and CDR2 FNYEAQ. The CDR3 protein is CASSLEQDYGYTF. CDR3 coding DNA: TGTGCCAGCAGCTTAGAACAAGACTATGGCTACACCTTC. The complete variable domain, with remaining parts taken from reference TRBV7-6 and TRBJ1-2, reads GAGVSQSPRYKVTKRGQDVALRCDPISGHVSLYWYRQALGQGPEFLTYFNYEAQQDKSGLPNDRFSAERPEGSISTLTIQRTEQRDSAMYRCASSLEQDYGYTFGSGTRLTVV.

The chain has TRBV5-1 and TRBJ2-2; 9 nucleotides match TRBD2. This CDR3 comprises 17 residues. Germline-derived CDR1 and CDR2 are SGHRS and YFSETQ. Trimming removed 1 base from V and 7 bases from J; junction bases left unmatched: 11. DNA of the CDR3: TGCGCCAGCAGCTTGTCTTGGGCGGGAGGGCCAATCGGGGAGCTGTTTTTT. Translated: CASSLSWAGGPIGELFF.

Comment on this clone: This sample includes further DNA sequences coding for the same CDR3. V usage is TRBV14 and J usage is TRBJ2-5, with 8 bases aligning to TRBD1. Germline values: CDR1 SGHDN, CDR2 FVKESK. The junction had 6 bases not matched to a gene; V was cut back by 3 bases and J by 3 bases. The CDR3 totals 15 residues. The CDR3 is CASSQYRGVEETQYF. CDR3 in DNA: TGTGCCAGCAGCCAGTACAGGGGGGTAGAAGAGACCCAGTACTTC. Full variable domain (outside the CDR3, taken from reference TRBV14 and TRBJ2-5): EAGVTQFPSHSVIEKGQTVTLRCDPISGHDNLYWYRRVMGKEIKFLLHFVKESKQDESGMPNNRFLAERTGGTYSTLKVQPAELEDSGVYFCASSQYRGVEETQYFGPGTRLLVL.